This TCR beta chain comes out of a study of T-cell memory formation after mild COVID-19. Using constant-segment primers, 5'RACE produced TCR alpha and TCR beta cDNA libraries carrying sample barcodes and UMIs. TCRdb fed the 5' RACE reads into MiXCR, producing one record per CDR3 protein. The sample lists roughly 300,000 distinct CDR3 sequences, 15% to 20% occurring once. Germline CDR1 is SSHAT and CDR2 is FNYEAQ (reference sequence). The length of the CDR3 is 15 residues. About this clonotype itself: An end of the junction does not agree with germline; a read error may underlie this.

The sequenced sample consisted of PBMCs or a T cell subset sorted from them (not recorded which). The rearrangement links TRBV7-7 to TRBJ2-3; D might be TRBD2 (6 bases). This receptor was identified in a man between 18 and 35 years old who had mild COVID-19 (a few samples of this study predate the infection). Cell type and time point are not known. The CDR3 protein is CASSPAGLPTDTQYF. The CDR3 DNA reads as TGTGCTAGCAGCCCGGCGGGGCTGCCCACAGATACGCAGTATTTT.